This TCR beta chain came from a study of blood T cell repertoires in COVID-19. The CDR3 runs to 14 residues. The V gene's germline CDR1 is LNHDA and CDR2 SQIVND (reference sequence). Trimming at V came to 4 bases and at J to 4 bases, leaving 4 bases not matched to a gene. Data came from immunoSEQ multiplex PCR; TCRdb stores just in-frame clones and leaves some out. Among 200,000 to 250,000 clones, about 84% were seen once, and the ten largest hold roughly an eighth. The TCR originated in a man at least 80 years old with acute or convalescent COVID-19. The sequencing input was peripheral blood. J is TRBJ2-1 and V is TRBV19; 7 nucleotides align to TRBD2. CDR3 residues: CASSKGGDYNEQFF. CDR3 DNA: TGTGCCAGTAGTAAGGGAGGGGATTACAATGAGCAGTTCTTC.